The 24 T cell receptor beta chains given below trace back to one sample, sequenced in a study of T cell repertoires in aging, cancer and after chemotherapy (dated by TCRdb to between 2017 and 2020). The instrument was an Illumina MiSeq. Using a mixed TRB-A/B primer pool, multiplex touch-down PCR amplified rearranged TRB sequences covering the V, D and J segments. TCRdb reworked the public reads: Q25 trimming with fastp, MiXCR clone assembly, productive beta chains retained. All rows with the same CDR3 protein become a single entry with the most common DNA and genes. In all, the sample holds about 10,000 distinct CDR3 sequences, and 20% to 30% of those were seen once. About 1.2% of the sample lies in the top ten. TCR beta rearrangements were amplified from genomic DNA isolated from peripheral blood, not from sorted cells or RNA. Sequencing was performed on blood. The receptors were sampled from a human donor in good health.

By sample fraction, this clonotype is medium-sized. The gene calls are TRBV19 and TRBJ2-1; possible D gene TRBD2, 5 bases. Between the trimmed V and J ends, which lost 1 base and 8 bases, there was a span of 12 bases. The length of the CDR3 is 14 residues. Germline values: CDR1 LNHDA, CDR2 SQIVND (reference sequence). CDR3 nucleotide sequence: TGTGCCAGTAGTATAGGCGGAGGATATGATGAGCAGTTCTTC. Amino acids: CASSIGGGYDEQFF. The entire variable domain, with the rest obtained from reference TRBV19 and TRBJ2-1, is as follows: DGGITQSPKYLFRKEGQNVTLSCEQNLNHDAMYWYRQDPGQGLRLIYYSQIVNDFQKGDIAEGYSVSREKKESFPLTVTSAQKNPTAFYLCASSIGGGYDEQFFGPGTRLTVL.

The chain carries TRBV5-1 and TRBJ2-7, with TRBD2 matching 12 bases. This CDR3 is 19 amino acids long. V lost 3 bases and J lost 0; bases outside the gene matches: 13. CDR1 and CDR2 from the germline V gene are SGHRS and YFSETQ. The CDR3 DNA is TGCGCCAGCAGCTGGCCCGGGACTAGCGGGCGAAGTAGCTCCTACGAGCAGTACTTC. Translating it yields CASSWPGTSGRSSSYEQYF. The full variable domain, completed using reference TRBV5-1 and TRBJ2-7, is KAGVTQTPRYLIKTRGQQVTLSCSPISGHRSVSWYQQTPGQGLQFLFEYFSETQRNKGNFPGRFSGRQFSNSRSEMNVSTLELGDSALYLCASSWPGTSGRSSSYEQYFGPGTRLTVT.

This clonotype was seen a few times. The gene calls are TRBV14 and TRBJ2-7, with 7 bases aligning to TRBD2. The CDR3 spans 13 residues. Germline trimming cut 6 bases from V and 4 bases from J; bases unmatched to any gene: 6. Germline CDR1 and CDR2: SGHDN and FVKESK. Written as DNA, the CDR3 is TGTGCCAGCAGTCACCAGGGAGGGTACGAGCAGTACTTC. This gives the protein CASSHQGGYEQYF.

The genes are TRBV5-4 and TRBJ1-6; 9 bases agree with TRBD1. V shed 3 bases and J 7 bases; nucleotides not matched to a gene: 8. CDR1 SGHNT and CDR2 YYREEE come from the germline V gene (reference sequence). The length of the CDR3 is 16 residues. As DNA, the CDR3 is TGTGCCAGCAGCTCACTGGCGGACAGGGGCAATTCACCCCTCCACTTT. This codes for CASSSLADRGNSPLHF.

The chain is built from TRBV20-1 and TRBJ2-1, with D uncertain. The CDR3 totals 11 residues. Per the germline V gene, CDR1 is DFQATT and CDR2 is SNEGSKA (reference sequence). CDR3 nucleotide sequence: TGCAGGCGCACCGTTGGCAATGAGCAGTTCTTC. It encodes CRRTVGNEQFF.

This clonotype counts as medium-sized (0.01 to 0.1%). The genes are TRBV20-1 and TRBJ1-1; no reliable D call. V lost 7 bases to trimming and J lost 0 bases, with 9 bases between them. CDR1 DFQATT and CDR2 SNEGSKA come from the germline V gene (reference sequence). CDR3 length: 12 residues. CDR3 residues: CSVPAVNTEAFF. CDR3 DNA: TGCAGTGTCCCGGCAGTGAACACTGAAGCTTTCTTT.

In this sample, this clonotype turned up a few times. V usage is TRBV19 and J usage is TRBJ2-7, with D possibly matching TRBD2 (7 bases). With 9 bases removed from V and 4 bases from J, the gap between germline ends came to 22 bases. Per the germline V gene, CDR1 is LNHDA and CDR2 is SQIVND (reference sequence). The CDR3 sequence is 15 residues long. The CDR3 protein is CASSPIGGEAYEQYF. DNA for the CDR3: TGTGCCAGCAGCCCCATAGGGGGGGAGGCATACGAGCAGTACTTC.

This clonotype was observed a handful of times. The chain recombines TRBV7-6 with TRBJ2-7, with 7 bases aligning to TRBD1. The CDR3 loop spans 15 amino acids. Trimming at V came to 4 bases and at J to 7 bases, leaving 13 bases not matched to a gene. CDR1 SGHVS and CDR2 FNYEAQ come from the germline V gene. This chain's CDR3 is CASSSGTLLRGEQYF. The CDR3 DNA is TGTGCCAGCAGCTCCGGGACCCTCCTCAGGGGGGAGCAGTACTTC.

This clonotype is deemed medium-sized (0.01 to 0.1%). This sequence joins TRBV27 and TRBJ2-7; the match to TRBD2 covers 11 bases. The CDR3 has 15 amino acids. Germline V gives CDR1 MNHEY, CDR2 SMNVEV (reference sequence). With V trimmed by 3 bases and J by 3 bases, 4 bases remained unmatched. The CDR3, as DNA: TGTGCCAGCAGTTTGGCCGGGACTAGCGGCTACGAGCAGTACTTC. This codes for CASSLAGTSGYEQYF.

By sample fraction, this clonotype is medium-sized (0.01 to 0.1%). The rearrangement uses TRBV29-1 and TRBJ1-2; D unresolved. CDR3 length equals 14 residues. Looked up from germline, CDR1 is SQVTM and CDR2 is ANQGSEA. V lost 4 bases, J lost 4 bases, and 16 bases lay in between. The CDR3 DNA sequence: TGCAGCGTTGTCAAAGGCCCTTCGGGCTATGGCTACACCTTC. This gives the protein CSVVKGPSGYGYTF.

CDR3 protein: CASSPNIWATGELFF. The DNA for the CDR3 is TGTGCCAGCAGCCCCAATATCTGGGCCACCGGGGAGCTGTTTTTT. The chain carries TRBV6-1 and TRBJ2-2; no reliable D call. Per germline, CDR1 MNHNS and CDR2 SASEGT. The CDR3 has 15 amino acids. Trimming left V 6 bases short and J 4 bases short, with 15 bases between.

The chain uses TRBV5-4 and TRBJ2-3, with no clear D. The germline V gene has CDR1 SGHNT and CDR2 YYREEE (reference sequence). The CDR3 sequence is 14 residues long. The ends were cut back, 0 bases at V and 2 bases at J, with 7 bases in the middle. The chain's CDR3 is CASSLAPHTDTQYF. CDR3 bases: TGTGCCAGCAGCTTGGCGCCCCACACAGATACGCAGTATTTT.

V gene TRBV28 combines with J gene TRBJ2-5, with 7 bases identical to TRBD2. V dropped 6 bases and J dropped 1; count of bases not matched to a gene: 17. The germline V gene has CDR1 MDHEN and CDR2 SYDVKM. CDR3 length: 18 amino acids. CDR3 sequence reads: CASSRSGWRRGSQETQYF. The CDR3 region has the DNA TGTGCCAGCAGCCGTTCTGGGTGGAGGCGGGGGTCCCAAGAGACCCAGTACTTC.

The CDR3 coding sequence is TGTGCCAGCACCGTCGCGGGGAATGAAAAACTGTTTTTT. It specifies CASTVAGNEKLFF. The rearrangement joins TRBV28 to TRBJ1-4; D not resolved. This CDR3 is 13 amino acids long. Germline V gives CDR1 MDHEN, CDR2 SYDVKM. V lost 7 bases and J 5 bases, leaving 11 bases between the germline ends.

By its share, this clonotype is medium-sized. This chain links TRBV6-1 with TRBJ1-6; D is unclear. Germline V lookup: CDR1 MNHNS, CDR2 SASEGT. CDR3 size: 12 residues. V was cut by 10 bases and J by 4 bases, with 8 bases left in between. The CDR3 region is CATEDYNSPLHF. CDR3 DNA: TGTGCCACTGAGGATTATAATTCACCCCTCCACTTT.

DNA of the CDR3: TGTGCCACCCACCGTACCCCCTACGAGCAGTACTTC. Residues: CATHRTPYEQYF. The chain employs TRBV28 and TRBJ2-7; D uncertain. Germline-derived CDR1 and CDR2 are MDHEN and SYDVKM. The length of the CDR3 is 12 residues. Trimming shortened V by 10 bases and J by 2 bases, and 12 bases separated the two germline ends.

The chain uses TRBV27 and TRBJ2-3, with 14 bases that match TRBD2. CDR1 is MNHEY, CDR2 SMNVEV, per germline (reference sequence). With 5 bases clipped from V and 3 bases from J, the junction kept 4 bases outside the gene matches. CDR3 length: 16 amino acids. The CDR3 reads CASSDGTSGSTDTQYF. CDR3 bases: TGTGCCAGCAGTGACGGGACTAGCGGGAGTACAGATACGCAGTATTTT.

The J gene is TRBJ2-3, the V gene TRBV5-4, with 8 positions matching TRBD2. The V gene's germline CDR1 is SGHNT and CDR2 YYREEE (reference sequence). V gave up 5 bases and J gave up 6 bases; unmatched junction bases: 8. The CDR3 has 14 residues. The CDR3 loop is CASRTGGHGDTQYF. The CDR3 coding sequence is TGTGCCAGCAGGACGGGAGGGCACGGGGATACGCAGTATTTT.

This chain uses TRBV14 with TRBJ1-3; D gene ambiguous. This CDR3 has 16 residues. Germline CDR1 and CDR2: SGHDN and FVKESK. Deletions cut 7 bases from V and 4 bases from J, with 20 bases between. CDR3 residues: CASTVGRPLRGNTIYF. The CDR3 DNA reads TGTGCCAGCACCGTAGGGCGGCCCCTGAGGGGAAACACCATATATTTT. Filled out from reference TRBV14 and TRBJ1-3, the complete variable domain reads EAGVTQFPSHSVIEKGQTVTLRCDPISGHDNLYWYRRVMGKEIKFLLHFVKESKQDESGMPNNRFLAERTGGTYSTLKVQPAELEDSGVYFCASTVGRPLRGNTIYFGEGSWLTVV.

This clonotype was seen a handful of times. The chain has TRBV6-5 and TRBJ2-1; tentative D call: TRBD1 (6 bases). Trimming pared 7 bases from V and 6 bases from J, leaving 19 bases between. The CDR3 has 15 amino acids. Looked up from germline, CDR1 is MNHEY and CDR2 is SVGAGI. The CDR3 spells CASTRTGMESNEQFF. The CDR3 coding sequence is TGTGCCAGCACCCGCACAGGGATGGAGAGCAATGAGCAGTTCTTC.

J is TRBJ1-2 and V is TRBV28; no reliable D call. Trimming shortened V by 2 bases and J by 5 bases, and 6 bases separated the two germline ends. This CDR3 has 12 residues. Germline V CDR1 and CDR2: MDHEN, SYDVKM. The CDR3 is CASSLRVYGYTF. The CDR3 coding sequence is TGTGCCAGCAGTTTACGGGTGTATGGCTACACCTTC.

Here the CDR3 reads CASSQDRGSLTYEQYF. In nucleotides, the CDR3 is TGTGCCAGCAGCCAGGACAGGGGAAGCCTAACCTACGAGCAGTACTTC. V is TRBV7-9 and J is TRBJ2-7; 9 positions match TRBD1. Germline CDR1 reads SEHNR; CDR2 reads FQNEAQ (reference sequence). The CDR3 contains 16 residues. The trim removed 5 bases at V and 2 bases at J, leaving 10 bases unmatched. The full variable domain, in which reference TRBV7-9 and TRBJ2-7 provide the parts outside the CDR3, is DTGVSQNPRHKITKRGQNVTFRCDPISEHNRLYWYRQTLGQGPEFLTYFQNEAQLEKSRLLSDRFSAERPKGSFSTLEIQRTEQGDSAMYLCASSQDRGSLTYEQYFGPGTRLTVT.

The chain combines TRBV28 with TRBJ1-5, with TRBD1 identical over 9 bases. J lost 5 bases, V lost 10 bases, and 9 bases had no gene match. The CDR3 extends over 14 amino acids. Germline V lookup: CDR1 MDHEN, CDR2 SYDVKM. DNA for the CDR3: TGTGCCACCCAGGACAGGGGTCTTTATCAGCCCCAGCATTTT. It is translated as CATQDRGLYQPQHF.

The V call is TRBV6-2 or TRBV6-3, the J call TRBJ2-1, with unresolved D. V dropped 5 bases and J dropped 8 bases, with 22 bases sitting between them. CDR1 and CDR2 from the germline V gene are MNHEY and SVGEGT. The CDR3 contains 16 residues. CDR3: CASSESERVPFDEQFF. The CDR3 nucleotides are TGTGCCAGCAGTGAATCGGAACGGGTACCATTCGATGAGCAGTTCTTC.